This TCR beta chain was identified in a study of molecular identifiers for immune sequencing clone quantification. The study's findings and limits: Clonotypes surpassing 20 RNA copies contained over 99% of effector molecules, versus under 1% in naive cells. The sizes of highly expanded clones could be underestimated when identical TCR molecules share a barcode.

Naive CD8 T cells underwent sorting with the CD8+CD4-CCR7+CD45RA+ definition. This clonotype was observed a few times. Its antigen is as yet unknown. Germline CDR1 and CDR2: LGHNA and YNFKEQ. The V and J ends lost 0 bases and 0 bases respectively, with 12 bases between them. The CDR3 loop spans 17 amino acids. TCRdb redid the calling of the PCR reads with MiXCR, one entry per CDR3 protein. Found here are under 650,000 distinct CDR3 sequences, nearly 20% of them singletons; the top ten hold 0.7% to 1%. The receptor was isolated from a human donor in good health. Some libraries in this study had Jurkat cell RNA spiked in. The chain uses TRBV4-2 and TRBJ1-5; unclear D gene. The sequenced sample was naive CD8+ T cells from blood, with Jurkat cell RNA spiked in. The subset here: FACS-sorted CD8+CD4-CCR7+CD45RA+ naive T cells. CDR3 sequence: CASSQEGGQVSNQPQHF. In DNA, the CDR3 is TGTGCCAGCAGCCAAGAGGGAGGGCAGGTTAGCAATCAGCCCCAGCATTTT.